This is a list of T cell receptor beta chains from one sample in a study of blood T cell repertoires in COVID-19. The data were produced by immunoSEQ multiplex PCR, yet TCRdb's version contains in-frame clones alone and is incomplete. The table lists around 100,000 clones, over 75% of them singletons, with 5% to 6% in the top ten. The sample was peripheral blood. The receptors were sampled from a man over 45 with acute or convalescent COVID-19. Both conserved end residues are part of each CDR3. The D gene is left open where the match is weak. Size tells how often a clone was seen (once, few, many) or the class of an expanded clone, and some rows leave it out.

v_call: TRBV6-6; j_call: TRBJ2-1; cdr3_length: 12; clone_size: .; d_call: .; cdr3_aa: CASSYLGLEQFF; cdr3_nt: TGTGCCAGCAGTTATCTCGGACTAGAGCAGTTCTTC
v_call: TRBV6-1; j_call: TRBJ2-7; cdr3_length: 17; clone_size: .; d_call: TRBD2; cdr3_aa: CASSGPLFAGESYEQYF; cdr3_nt: TGTGCCAGCAGTGGCCCCCTTTTTGCGGGAGAGTCCTACGAGCAGTACTTC
v_call: TRBV11-3; j_call: TRBJ2-7; cdr3_length: 11; clone_size: .; d_call: .; cdr3_aa: CASSRSYEQYF; cdr3_nt: TGTGCCAGCTCTCGGAGCTACGAGCAGTACTTC
v_call: TRBV7-9; j_call: TRBJ1-6; cdr3_length: 14; clone_size: .; d_call: TRBD1; cdr3_aa: CASSFRDRDSPLHF; cdr3_nt: TGTGCCAGCAGCTTCCGGGACAGGGATTCACCCCTCCACTTT
v_call: TRBV5-6; j_call: TRBJ2-5; cdr3_length: 15; clone_size: .; d_call: .; cdr3_aa: CASSFVGAAQETQYF; cdr3_nt: TGTGCCAGCAGCTTTGTGGGAGCAGCACAAGAGACCCAGTACTTC
v_call: TRBV7-7; j_call: TRBJ2-1; cdr3_length: 16; clone_size: .; d_call: TRBD2; cdr3_aa: CASRKLAGGSYNEQFF; cdr3_nt: TGTGCCAGCAGGAAGTTAGCGGGAGGCTCCTACAATGAGCAGTTCTTC
v_call: TRBV5-4; j_call: TRBJ1-5; cdr3_length: 18; clone_size: .; d_call: TRBD1; cdr3_aa: CASSLGPSDRGLNQPQHF; cdr3_nt: TGTGCCAGCAGCTTGGGTCCCTCGGACAGGGGACTAAATCAGCCCCAGCATTTT
v_call: TRBV24-1; j_call: TRBJ2-5; cdr3_length: 12; clone_size: .; d_call: .; cdr3_aa: CATSETEETQYF; cdr3_nt: TGTGCCACCAGTGAGACAGAAGAGACCCAGTACTTC
v_call: TRBV13; j_call: TRBJ2-5; cdr3_length: 18; clone_size: .; d_call: TRBD2; cdr3_aa: CASRLTSGRAQAQETQYF; cdr3_nt: TGTGCCAGCCGACTGACTAGCGGGAGGGCCCAGGCACAAGAGACCCAGTACTTC
v_call: TRBV11-3; j_call: TRBJ2-7; cdr3_length: 15; clone_size: once; d_call: TRBD1; cdr3_aa: CASSLRIGGEDEQYF; cdr3_nt: TGTGCCAGCAGCTTAAGGATAGGGGGCGAGGACGAGCAGTACTTC
v_call: TRBV3-1/TRBV3-2; j_call: TRBJ2-4; cdr3_length: 15; clone_size: .; d_call: TRBD2; cdr3_aa: CASSQRWRERNIQYF; cdr3_nt: TGTGCCAGCAGCCAACGCTGGCGGGAGAGGAACATTCAGTACTTC
v_call: TRBV5-1; j_call: TRBJ1-1; cdr3_length: 14; clone_size: once; d_call: TRBD1; cdr3_aa: CASSSGGGNEIAFF; cdr3_nt: TGCGCCAGCAGTTCAGGGGGCGGAAATGAAATAGCTTTCTTT
v_call: TRBV5-1; j_call: TRBJ1-4; cdr3_length: 16; clone_size: few; d_call: .; cdr3_aa: CASNPTAGGLNEKLFF; cdr3_nt: TGCGCCAGCAACCCAACTGCCGGGGGGCTGAATGAAAAACTGTTTTTT
v_call: TRBV27; j_call: TRBJ2-3; cdr3_length: 16; clone_size: .; d_call: .; cdr3_aa: CASSGITGISTDTQYF; cdr3_nt: TGTGCCAGCAGTGGGATTACAGGAATTAGCACAGATACGCAGTATTTT
v_call: TRBV21-1; j_call: TRBJ1-5; cdr3_length: 14; clone_size: once; d_call: .; cdr3_aa: CASSQTGPRRPQHF; cdr3_nt: TGTGCCAGCAGCCAAACAGGACCTCGACGGCCCCAGCATTTT
v_call: TRBV3-1/TRBV3-2; j_call: TRBJ2-7; cdr3_length: 15; clone_size: .; d_call: TRBD2; cdr3_aa: CASSRKREYPYEQYF; cdr3_nt: TGTGCCAGCAGCCGAAAGCGGGAGTACCCATACGAGCAGTACTTC
v_call: TRBV5-1; j_call: TRBJ2-7; cdr3_length: 15; clone_size: .; d_call: .; cdr3_aa: CASSLVPGDVYEQYF; cdr3_nt: TGCGCCAGCAGCTTGGTTCCAGGCGACGTCTACGAGCAGTACTTC
v_call: TRBV3-1/TRBV3-2; j_call: TRBJ2-7; cdr3_length: 14; clone_size: .; d_call: TRBD2; cdr3_aa: CASSQSGSSYEQYF; cdr3_nt: TGTGCCAGCAGTCAAAGCGGGAGCTCCTACGAGCAGTACTTC
v_call: TRBV19; j_call: TRBJ2-7; cdr3_length: 14; clone_size: .; d_call: .; cdr3_aa: CASSMGTYSYEQYF; cdr3_nt: TGTGCCAGTAGTATGGGGACATATTCCTACGAGCAGTACTTC
v_call: TRBV7-2; j_call: TRBJ2-1; cdr3_length: 13; clone_size: .; d_call: .; cdr3_aa: CASSLLAGNEQFF; cdr3_nt: TGTGCCAGCAGCTTACTCGCGGGCAATGAGCAGTTCTTC
v_call: TRBV6-6; j_call: TRBJ1-2; cdr3_length: 14; clone_size: .; d_call: TRBD1; cdr3_aa: CASSSDRANYGYTF; cdr3_nt: TGTGCCAGCAGTTCCGACAGGGCTAACTATGGCTACACCTTC
v_call: TRBV10-3; j_call: TRBJ1-1; cdr3_length: 16; clone_size: once; d_call: TRBD1; cdr3_aa: CAISELAQGIDTEAFF; cdr3_nt: TGTGCCATCAGTGAGTTGGCACAGGGGATCGACACTGAAGCTTTCTTT
v_call: TRBV5-6; j_call: TRBJ2-3; cdr3_length: 17; clone_size: .; d_call: TRBD2; cdr3_aa: CASSLKTSGRRSDTQYF; cdr3_nt: TGTGCCAGCAGCTTAAAGACCAGCGGGAGGAGGTCAGATACGCAGTATTTT
v_call: TRBV15; j_call: TRBJ1-1; cdr3_length: 15; clone_size: .; d_call: TRBD1; cdr3_aa: CATSRGMTGRTEAFF; cdr3_nt: TGTGCCACCAGCAGAGGTATGACAGGGAGAACTGAAGCTTTCTTT
v_call: TRBV25-1; j_call: TRBJ2-7; cdr3_length: 11; clone_size: .; d_call: .; cdr3_aa: CASSGTYEQYF; cdr3_nt: TGTGCCAGCAGTGGTACCTACGAGCAGTACTTC
v_call: TRBV20-1; j_call: TRBJ1-5; cdr3_length: 14; clone_size: .; d_call: .; cdr3_aa: CSASYGRGNQPQHF; cdr3_nt: TGCAGTGCTAGTTACGGCAGGGGCAATCAGCCCCAGCATTTT
v_call: TRBV6-2/TRBV6-3; j_call: TRBJ2-4; cdr3_length: 13; clone_size: .; d_call: .; cdr3_aa: CASSPQGVNIQYF; cdr3_nt: TGTGCCAGCAGTCCGCAGGGTGTCAACATTCAGTACTTC
v_call: TRBV13; j_call: TRBJ2-7; cdr3_length: 15; clone_size: .; d_call: TRBD2; cdr3_aa: CASSRLAGRDYEQYF; cdr3_nt: TGTGCCAGCAGCCGACTAGCGGGTAGAGACTACGAGCAGTACTTC
v_call: TRBV5-1; j_call: TRBJ2-1; cdr3_length: 16; clone_size: .; d_call: TRBD2; cdr3_aa: CASSKEPGLLYNEQFF; cdr3_nt: TGCGCCAGCAGCAAAGAGCCGGGACTATTATACAATGAGCAGTTCTTC
v_call: TRBV29-1; j_call: TRBJ1-2; cdr3_length: 10; clone_size: .; d_call: .; cdr3_aa: CSVESRGYTF; cdr3_nt: TGCAGCGTTGAATCTAGGGGCTACACCTTC
v_call: TRBV7-6; j_call: TRBJ2-7; cdr3_length: 15; clone_size: .; d_call: .; cdr3_aa: CASSLGQGGAYEQYF; cdr3_nt: TGTGCCAGCAGCTTGGGGCAGGGAGGCGCCTACGAGCAGTACTTC
v_call: TRBV11-2; j_call: TRBJ1-4; cdr3_length: 15; clone_size: .; d_call: TRBD1; cdr3_aa: CASSPTGGTNEKLFF; cdr3_nt: TGTGCCAGCAGCCCAACAGGGGGAACTAATGAAAAACTGTTTTTT
v_call: TRBV7-8; j_call: TRBJ2-7; cdr3_length: 17; clone_size: .; d_call: TRBD1; cdr3_aa: CASSLGPGQSSSYEQYF; cdr3_nt: TGTGCCAGCAGCTTAGGGCCGGGACAGTCGAGCTCCTACGAGCAGTACTTC
v_call: TRBV7-9; j_call: TRBJ1-4; cdr3_length: 13; clone_size: .; d_call: .; cdr3_aa: CASSFGGQEKLFF; cdr3_nt: TGTGCCAGCAGCTTCGGGGGGCAAGAAAAACTGTTTTTT
v_call: TRBV9; j_call: TRBJ2-7; cdr3_length: 15; clone_size: medium-sized; d_call: TRBD1; cdr3_aa: CASSPLGTGSSEQYF; cdr3_nt: TGTGCCAGCAGCCCCCTCGGGACAGGGTCCTCCGAGCAGTACTTC
v_call: TRBV7-9; j_call: TRBJ2-2; cdr3_length: 15; clone_size: .; d_call: .; cdr3_aa: CASSGDFANTGELFF; cdr3_nt: TGTGCCAGCAGCGGGGACTTCGCGAACACCGGGGAGCTGTTTTTT
v_call: TRBV4-2; j_call: TRBJ2-7; cdr3_length: 18; clone_size: .; d_call: TRBD2; cdr3_aa: CASSQRTSGLRVSYEQYF; cdr3_nt: TGTGCCAGCAGCCAACGGACTAGCGGGTTGCGGGTTTCCTACGAGCAGTACTTC
v_call: TRBV5-4; j_call: TRBJ2-7; cdr3_length: 14; clone_size: .; d_call: TRBD1; cdr3_aa: CASSGQGQGYEQYF; cdr3_nt: TGTGCCAGCAGCGGGCAGGGACAGGGTTACGAGCAGTACTTC
v_call: TRBV10-2; j_call: TRBJ2-1; cdr3_length: 16; clone_size: .; d_call: TRBD2; cdr3_aa: CASSDLAGRSYNEQFF; cdr3_nt: TGCGCCAGCAGTGATCTAGCGGGGCGATCCTACAATGAGCAGTTCTTC
v_call: TRBV12-5; j_call: TRBJ1-5; cdr3_length: 15; clone_size: .; d_call: .; cdr3_aa: CASGPGSASNQPQHF; cdr3_nt: TGTGCTAGTGGTCCCGGGTCCGCTAGCAATCAGCCCCAGCATTTT
v_call: TRBV11-3; j_call: TRBJ2-1; cdr3_length: 14; clone_size: .; d_call: TRBD2; cdr3_aa: CASSLAGAYNEQFF; cdr3_nt: TGTGCCAGCAGTTTAGCGGGAGCCTACAATGAGCAGTTCTTC
v_call: TRBV12-5; j_call: TRBJ1-5; cdr3_length: 19; clone_size: .; d_call: .; cdr3_aa: CASGLVNADLIMGNQPQHF; cdr3_nt: TGTGCTAGTGGTTTGGTAAATGCAGATCTGATTATGGGCAATCAGCCCCAGCATTTT
v_call: TRBV15; j_call: TRBJ2-1; cdr3_length: 15; clone_size: .; d_call: TRBD2; cdr3_aa: CATSDLAGQYNEQFF; cdr3_nt: TGTGCCACCAGCGACTTAGCGGGACAATACAATGAGCAGTTCTTC
v_call: TRBV4-1; j_call: TRBJ2-4; cdr3_length: 15; clone_size: .; d_call: TRBD1; cdr3_aa: CASSQGVGTGAIQYF; cdr3_nt: TGCGCCAGCAGCCAAGGTGTCGGGACAGGGGCGATTCAGTACTTC